Sequencing of this T cell receptor beta chain was carried out in a study of T-cell reconstitution after alpha-beta-depleted transplantation in children. Only a few counts were recorded for this clonotype. The TCRbeta library was prepared with unique molecular identifiers. TCRdb fed the PCR reads into MiXCR, producing one record per CDR3 protein. The table lists about 640,000 distinct CDR3 sequences, 16% of them singletons. CDR3 size: 16 residues. V shed 3 bases and J 4 bases; nucleotides not matched to a gene: 6. The V gene's germline CDR1 is LNHNV and CDR2 YYDKDF (reference sequence). The sequence came from a human donor who donated a stem cell graft to a child with acute myeloid leukemia. This chain uses TRBV15 with TRBJ2-1, with 10 bases that match TRBD2. This specimen was PBMCs from the stem cell graft donor, taken from the stem cell graft. DNA of the CDR3: TGTGCCACCAGCAGCCTCAGCGGGGGGGATTACAATGAGCAGTTCTTC. Amino acid sequence: CATSSLSGGDYNEQFF.